This T cell receptor beta chain stems from a study of control samples from healthy donors and cancer patients. This table comes from immunoSEQ multiplex PCR, and its TCRdb copy is limited to in-frame clones, with some not included. The data contain 200,000 or so clones, roughly nine tenths of them singletons. V lost 6 bases to trimming and J lost 0 bases, with 14 bases between them. Germline V gene lookup returns CDR1 KGHSH and CDR2 LQKENI. The CDR3 runs 15 residues. The sample taken for sequencing was blood. V gene TRBV18 combines with J gene TRBJ1-1; weak D call: TRBD1 (5 bases). The source of this sequence is a man younger than 40 in good health. Here the CDR3 DNA reads TGTGCCAGCTCGCCCCCGGGGGTCTTGAACACTGAAGCTTTCTTT. It yields the protein CASSPPGVLNTEAFF.